This entry is about one T cell receptor (beta chain). Its antigen is still unknown. This sample was taken from a study of T cell responses to AZD1222 COVID-19 vaccine. Regarding the study as a whole: Donor demographics were predominantly white British with a female majority; clonal diversity may be underestimated. Without day 14 samples, only post-peak T cell repertoires were studied.

This CDR3 region has 12 residues. Trimming removed 4 bases at V and 5 bases at J, with 8 bases between. Germline CDR1 and CDR2: MNHEY and SMNVEV (reference sequence). Here immunoSEQ multiplex PCR was the method, and the copy in TCRdb shows in-frame clones only, minus some. Altogether roughly 120,000 clones are present, roughly 85% being singletons, with the ten largest covering roughly 1.7%. V and J are TRBV27 and TRBJ1-1; D gene unclear. The clonotype was recovered from an adult in good health. The sample consisted of peripheral blood, taken on day 0 of AZD1222 vaccination. The CDR3 DNA is TGTGCCAGCAGTTCCCGGTGGACTGAAGCTTTCTTT. It translates to CASSSRWTEAFF.